This entry is about one TCR beta chain. This clonotype was recorded many times. Its antigen has not been determined. No base-level quality is on record; no much larger clone is a single base apart. This record belongs to a study of T cells in Graves' hyperthyroidism and ophthalmopathy (dated by TCRdb to 2018 to 2020). Notes on the research overall: Peripheral blood was sampled at the time of initial diagnosis, prior to any treatment. The roughly 100 discovery patients were randomly divided into training and test sets at a 7:3 ratio. The paper reports TCR Vbeta CDR3 sequencing of approximately 140 peripheral blood samples: some 41 ophthalmopathy, around 80 hyperthyroidism and around 17 progressor patients. In six Graves' hyperthyroidism patients, the study also compared T-cell repertoires from thyroid tissue with T-cell repertoires from blood. An independent validation cohort of around 19 hyperthyroidism patients and 17 patients who later progressed to ophthalmopathy tested prospective prediction of ophthalmopathy. Once sampling was done, hyperthyroidism patients were given methimazole at a starting dose of 30 mg daily, whereas ophthalmopathy patients were given high-dose intravenous methylprednisolone. TCR V-J signatures able to tell the groups apart were searched for in a discovery cohort of 95 to 100 patients, of whom around 43 had Graves' ophthalmopathy and around 57 had stable Graves' hyperthyroidism. Summary of the overall study and its limitations: In validation, the model predicted progression to ophthalmopathy a median of about 6.8 months before onset, with about 64% sensitivity and roughly 72% specificity. Most expanded thyroid clonotypes (frequency above 0.001) were also detected in blood, suggesting blood repertoires may reflect thyroid immune responses. Ophthalmopathy was separated from stable hyperthyroidism by a 13 V-J signature model, with over 85% sensitivity and 81% to 83% specificity obtained in cross-validation and 80%/75% obtained in testing. Sample size was not statistically predetermined, and blinding of investigators to group allocation was not performed.

Stable Graves' hyperthyroidism was defined as no progression to ophthalmopathy during 18 months of follow-up. Hyperthyroidism patients were aged 18 to 65 years and newly diagnosed, with disease duration of less than 2 months. Any patient with an uncontrolled infection, another autoimmune disease, pregnancy or lactation was excluded. Diagnoses were based on clinical symptoms, serum thyroxine and TRAb, thyroid ultrasound and orbital computed tomography. PBMCs were isolated from about 9.2 ml of fresh peripheral blood by Ficoll-Paque density gradient centrifugation. Trizol reagent was used to extract total RNA, and RNA quality was then checked on an Agilent 2100 Bioanalyzer. TCR beta CDR3 regions were amplified from RNA transcripts. A first-round RT-PCR of the TCR CDR3 used the HTBI primer set with the Qiagen OneStep RT-PCR kit. Libraries were constructed in a second round of multiplex PCR, after which size selection and purification were carried out. Sequencing of the libraries was done on an Illumina HiSeq2000 using paired-end 100 bp reads. In the paper's pipeline: SOAPnuke was used to process the raw data, with reads discarded if the reads contained adapters or uncalled bases, had a mean Phred below 15, or lacked an exact constant-primer or identifier match. High-quality paired reads were merged with COPE v1.2.5, and unique nucleotide sequences were defined as clonotypes. Clonotypes were aligned to IMGT TRBV, TRBD and TRBJ reference segments using MiTCR v1.1. The analysis included only V-J combinations with a frequency above 0.0001, which together covered about 99% of the repertoires. The TCS score was defined as the ratio of F50 (clonal expansion) to E x V (chaos), calculated using BLOSUM62-based TCRdist between CDR3 peptides within each V-J. Welch's t-statistics and random forest reduced 514 V-J features to roughly 13, which were used in a naive Bayes classifier (R e1071). The raw public data were reprocessed by TCRdb itself: fastp quality trimming at Q25, MiXCR clonotype calling, in-frame beta chains only. CDR3 protein duplicates are merged, each entry listing the most common genes and DNA. Clone size and V and J calls follow TCRdb, not the original study. Present in this sample are roughly 290,000 distinct CDR3 sequences, roughly an eighth of which were seen just once. The top ten constitute roughly 7.9% of the sample.

The CDR3 covers 15 residues, taking in both the cysteine and the phenylalanine. The DNA shown is the 45-base CDR3, in frame from base 1. CDR1 is given as SGHAT and CDR2 as FQNNGV, both from the germline V gene. Cut back by 1 base and 8 bases, the V and J ends lie 15 bases apart. Sequences were obtained from blood. The V and J segments used are TRBV11-2 and TRBJ2-1; matching of 5 bases hints at TRBD1 as the D gene. This sequence originates from a woman in her 40s with Graves' hyperthyroidism. The CDR3 loop reads CASSLGGWGRDEQFF. The DNA reads as follows: TGTGCCAGCAGCTTAGGTGGGTGGGGCCGGGATGAGCAGTTCTTC.